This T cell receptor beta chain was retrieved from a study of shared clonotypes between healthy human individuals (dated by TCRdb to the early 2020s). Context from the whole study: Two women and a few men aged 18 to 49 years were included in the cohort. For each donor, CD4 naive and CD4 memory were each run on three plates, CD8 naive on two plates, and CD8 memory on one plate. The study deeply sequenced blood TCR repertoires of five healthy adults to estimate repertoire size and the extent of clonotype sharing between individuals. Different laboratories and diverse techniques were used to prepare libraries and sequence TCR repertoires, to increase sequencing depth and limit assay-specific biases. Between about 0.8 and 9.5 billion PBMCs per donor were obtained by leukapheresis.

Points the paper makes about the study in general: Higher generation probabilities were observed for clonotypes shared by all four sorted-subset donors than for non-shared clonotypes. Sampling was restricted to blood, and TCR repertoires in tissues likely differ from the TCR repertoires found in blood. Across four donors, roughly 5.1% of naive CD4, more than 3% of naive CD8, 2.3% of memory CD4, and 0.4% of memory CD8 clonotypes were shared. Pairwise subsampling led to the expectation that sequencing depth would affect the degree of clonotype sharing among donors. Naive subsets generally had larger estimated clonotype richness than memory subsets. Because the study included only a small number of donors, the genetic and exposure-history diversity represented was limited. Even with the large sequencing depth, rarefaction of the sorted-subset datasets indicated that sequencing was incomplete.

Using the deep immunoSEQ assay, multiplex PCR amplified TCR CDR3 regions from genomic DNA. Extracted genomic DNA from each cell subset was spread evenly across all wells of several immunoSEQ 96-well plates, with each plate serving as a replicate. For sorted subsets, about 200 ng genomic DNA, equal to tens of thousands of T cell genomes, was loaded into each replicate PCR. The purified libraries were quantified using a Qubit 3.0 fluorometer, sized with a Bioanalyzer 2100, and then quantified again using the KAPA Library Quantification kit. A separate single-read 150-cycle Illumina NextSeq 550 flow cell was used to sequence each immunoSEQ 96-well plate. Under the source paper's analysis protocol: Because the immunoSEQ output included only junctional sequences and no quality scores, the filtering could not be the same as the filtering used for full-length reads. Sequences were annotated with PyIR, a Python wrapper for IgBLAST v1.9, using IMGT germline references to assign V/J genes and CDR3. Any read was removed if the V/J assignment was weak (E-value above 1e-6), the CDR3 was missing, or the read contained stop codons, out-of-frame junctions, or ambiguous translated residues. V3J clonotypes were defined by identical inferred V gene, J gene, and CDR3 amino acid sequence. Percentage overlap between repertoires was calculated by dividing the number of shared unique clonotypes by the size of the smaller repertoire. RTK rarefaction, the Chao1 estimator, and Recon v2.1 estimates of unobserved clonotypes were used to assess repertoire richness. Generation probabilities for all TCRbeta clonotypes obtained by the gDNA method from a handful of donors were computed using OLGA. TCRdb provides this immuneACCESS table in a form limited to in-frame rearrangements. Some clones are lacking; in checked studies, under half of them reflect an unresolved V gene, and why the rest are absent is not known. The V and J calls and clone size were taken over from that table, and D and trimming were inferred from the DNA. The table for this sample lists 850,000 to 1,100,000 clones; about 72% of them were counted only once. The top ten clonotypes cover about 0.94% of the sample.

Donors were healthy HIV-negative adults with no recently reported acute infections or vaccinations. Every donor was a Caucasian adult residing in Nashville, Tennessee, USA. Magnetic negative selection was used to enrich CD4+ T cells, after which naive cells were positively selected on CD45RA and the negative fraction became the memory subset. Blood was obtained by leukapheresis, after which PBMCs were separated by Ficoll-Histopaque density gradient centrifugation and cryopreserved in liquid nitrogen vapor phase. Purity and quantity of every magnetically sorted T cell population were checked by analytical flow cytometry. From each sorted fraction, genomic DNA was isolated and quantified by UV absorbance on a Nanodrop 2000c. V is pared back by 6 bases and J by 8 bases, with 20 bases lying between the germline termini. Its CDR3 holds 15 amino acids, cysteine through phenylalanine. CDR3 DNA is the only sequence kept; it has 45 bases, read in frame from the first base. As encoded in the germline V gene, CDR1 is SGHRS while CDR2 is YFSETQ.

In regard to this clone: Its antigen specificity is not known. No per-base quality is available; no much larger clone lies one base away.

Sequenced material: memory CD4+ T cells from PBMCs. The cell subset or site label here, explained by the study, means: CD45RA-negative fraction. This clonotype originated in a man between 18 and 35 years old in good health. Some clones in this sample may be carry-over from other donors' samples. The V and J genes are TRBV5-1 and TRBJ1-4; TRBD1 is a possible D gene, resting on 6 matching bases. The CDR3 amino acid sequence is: CASTRSGGLNEKLFF. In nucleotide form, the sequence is TGCGCCAGCACCAGAAGCGGGGGGCTTAACGAAAAACTGTTTTTT.